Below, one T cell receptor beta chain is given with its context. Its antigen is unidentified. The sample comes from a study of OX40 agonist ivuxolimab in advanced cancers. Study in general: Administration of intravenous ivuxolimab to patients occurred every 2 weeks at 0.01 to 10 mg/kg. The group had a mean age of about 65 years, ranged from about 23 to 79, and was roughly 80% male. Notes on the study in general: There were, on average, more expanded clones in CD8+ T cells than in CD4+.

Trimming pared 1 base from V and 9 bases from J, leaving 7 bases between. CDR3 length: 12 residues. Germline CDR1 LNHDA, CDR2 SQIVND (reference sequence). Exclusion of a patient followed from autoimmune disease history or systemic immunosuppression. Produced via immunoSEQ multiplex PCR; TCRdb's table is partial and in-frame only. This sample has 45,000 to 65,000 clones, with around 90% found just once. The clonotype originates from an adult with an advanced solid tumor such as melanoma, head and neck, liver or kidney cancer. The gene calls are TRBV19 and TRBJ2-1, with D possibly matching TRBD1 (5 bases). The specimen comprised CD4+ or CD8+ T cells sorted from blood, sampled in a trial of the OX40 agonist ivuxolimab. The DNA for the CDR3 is TGTGCCAGTAGTATAGGTGGGGCTGAGCAGTTCTTC. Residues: CASSIGGAEQFF. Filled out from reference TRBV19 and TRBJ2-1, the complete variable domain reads DGGITQSPKYLFRKEGQNVTLSCEQNLNHDAMYWYRQDPGQGLRLIYYSQIVNDFQKGDIAEGYSVSREKKESFPLTVTSAQKNPTAFYLCASSIGGAEQFFGPGTRLTVL.